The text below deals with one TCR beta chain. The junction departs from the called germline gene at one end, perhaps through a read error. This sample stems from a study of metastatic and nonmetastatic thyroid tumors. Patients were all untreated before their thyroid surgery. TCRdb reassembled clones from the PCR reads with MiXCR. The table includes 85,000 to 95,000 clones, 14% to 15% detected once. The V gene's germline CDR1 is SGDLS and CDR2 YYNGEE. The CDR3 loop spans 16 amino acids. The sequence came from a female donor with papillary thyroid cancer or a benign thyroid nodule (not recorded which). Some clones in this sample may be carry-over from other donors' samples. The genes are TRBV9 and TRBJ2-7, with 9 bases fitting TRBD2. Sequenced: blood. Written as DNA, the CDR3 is TGTGTCAGCAGCGTTGAAGCGGGGGGCCTTGACTACGAGCAGTACTTC. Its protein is CVSSVEAGGLDYEQYF.